This T cell receptor (beta chain) was captured by sequencing in a study of OX40 agonist ivuxolimab in advanced cancers. Study-wide results and caveats: Relative to CD4+ cells, CD8+ T cells on average had more expanded clones.

Germline V lookup: CDR1 SEHNR, CDR2 FQNEAQ (reference sequence). This CDR3 is 14 amino acids long. V lost 5 bases and J lost 0, with 5 bases in between. A word on this clone: The antigen is unknown.

Sequenced by immunoSEQ multiplex PCR; TCRdb stores in-frame clones only, minus some. Of under 85,000 clones listed, approximately 95% are singletons. Source: CD4+ or CD8+ T cells sorted from blood, taken in a trial of the OX40 agonist ivuxolimab. The chain has TRBV7-9 and TRBJ2-6; no clear D gene. The sequence was obtained from an adult with an advanced solid tumor such as melanoma, head and neck, liver or kidney cancer. The CDR3 DNA sequence: TGTGCCAGCAGCCATAACTCTGGGGCCAACGTCCTGACTTTC. Protein: CASSHNSGANVLTF.